Listed below are T cell receptor beta chains from one sample, sequenced in a study of CD8 T cell repertoires and HIV-1 epitope variants. The data were produced by immunoSEQ multiplex PCR, yet TCRdb's version contains in-frame clones alone and is incomplete. The repertoire has more than 3,500 clones, roughly 70% of them found once; the top ten carry approximately 46%. The antigens of these receptors remain unknown. Source material: cultured CD8+ T cells derived from PBMCs. These receptors were obtained from a male donor with HIV. Both conserved end residues are part of each CDR3. A D gene is named only where the DNA matches it firmly. The size of a clone is reported for some rows only, either as once, few or many, or as a class for expanded clones.

len: 13
j_gene: TRBJ2-5
d_gene: -
abundance: -
v_gene: TRBV11-2
CDR3nt: TGTGCCAGCAGCTTCCCAAACTTCGAGACCCAGTACTTC
CDR3aa: CASSFPNFETQYF

len: 12
j_gene: TRBJ2-2
d_gene: -
abundance: -
v_gene: TRBV7-6
CDR3nt: TGTGCCAGCAGCTTAGCGACCGGGGAGCTGTTTTTT
CDR3aa: CASSLATGELFF

len: 14
j_gene: TRBJ2-7
d_gene: -
abundance: -
v_gene: TRBV7-8
CDR3nt: TGTGCCAGCAGCCCAAGGGCGGGGCACTACGAGCAGTACTTC
CDR3aa: CASSPRAGHYEQYF

len: 17
j_gene: TRBJ2-4
d_gene: -
abundance: few
v_gene: TRBV27
CDR3nt: TGTGCCAGCAGTTTACTCACCACCGGACGGGACTCGAACATTCAGTACTTC
CDR3aa: CASSLLTTGRDSNIQYF

len: 13
j_gene: TRBJ2-1
d_gene: -
abundance: few
v_gene: TRBV28
CDR3nt: TGTGCCAGCAATCCGGACACCTACAATGAGCAGTTCTTC
CDR3aa: CASNPDTYNEQFF

len: 14
j_gene: TRBJ2-3
d_gene: -
abundance: -
v_gene: TRBV4-2
CDR3nt: TGTGCCAGCAGCCAAGTTGGTAGCACAGATACGCAGTATTTT
CDR3aa: CASSQVGSTDTQYF

len: 16
j_gene: TRBJ1-5
d_gene: -
abundance: -
v_gene: TRBV5-1
CDR3nt: TGCGCCAGCAGCCAGGGAGACTCTCCCAACAATCAGCCCCAGCATTTT
CDR3aa: CASSQGDSPNNQPQHF

len: 14
j_gene: TRBJ2-5
d_gene: TRBD1
abundance: -
v_gene: TRBV27
CDR3nt: TGTGCCAGCAGTCCAAGGACAGGCCAAGAGACCCAGTACTTC
CDR3aa: CASSPRTGQETQYF

len: 15
j_gene: TRBJ1-1
d_gene: -
abundance: -
v_gene: TRBV19
CDR3nt: TGTGCCAGTAGTGATTACGGGGCTCTGAACACTGAAGCTTTCTTT
CDR3aa: CASSDYGALNTEAFF

len: 15
j_gene: TRBJ2-7
d_gene: -
abundance: -
v_gene: TRBV5-6
CDR3nt: TGTGCCAGCAGCGCTGGGACGGCGGCGAGGCACGAGCAGTACTTC
CDR3aa: CASSAGTAARHEQYF

len: 16
j_gene: TRBJ1-2
d_gene: -
abundance: hyperexpanded
v_gene: TRBV28
CDR3nt: TGTGCCAGCGGCTTATATCCCTTGGACCTTAACTATGGCTACACCTTC
CDR3aa: CASGLYPLDLNYGYTF

len: 16
j_gene: TRBJ2-7
d_gene: TRBD2
abundance: -
v_gene: TRBV9
CDR3nt: TGTGCCAGCAGCCCTTCTAGCGGCCGAGGAGCCTACGAGCAGTACTTC
CDR3aa: CASSPSSGRGAYEQYF

len: 17
j_gene: TRBJ2-1
d_gene: TRBD2
abundance: -
v_gene: TRBV13
CDR3nt: TGTGCCAGCAGCTCCCCCGCCTCGACTAGCGGAGTCAATGAGCAGTTCTTC
CDR3aa: CASSSPASTSGVNEQFF

len: 12
j_gene: TRBJ2-7
d_gene: -
abundance: -
v_gene: TRBV27
CDR3nt: TGTGCCAGCAGTTCGATAGGGGCCGAGCAGTACTTC
CDR3aa: CASSSIGAEQYF

len: 14
j_gene: TRBJ1-2
d_gene: -
abundance: -
v_gene: TRBV19
CDR3nt: TGTGCCAGTAGTAATCGAGGGGCGTACTATGGCTACACCTTC
CDR3aa: CASSNRGAYYGYTF

len: 14
j_gene: TRBJ2-1
d_gene: -
abundance: -
v_gene: TRBV9
CDR3nt: TGTGCCAGCAGCGTATTTCCAGGCCCGAATGAGCAGTTCTTC
CDR3aa: CASSVFPGPNEQFF

len: 16
j_gene: TRBJ2-1
d_gene: TRBD2
abundance: -
v_gene: TRBV5-1
CDR3nt: TGCGCCAGCAGCACGGGACTAGCGGGAGGTTACAATGAGCAGTTCTTC
CDR3aa: CASSTGLAGGYNEQFF

len: 13
j_gene: TRBJ2-5
d_gene: TRBD1
abundance: few
v_gene: TRBV6-5
CDR3nt: TGTGCCAGCAGTAGAGGACAGGCGGAGACCCAGTACTTC
CDR3aa: CASSRGQAETQYF

len: 15
j_gene: TRBJ1-2
d_gene: TRBD1
abundance: few
v_gene: TRBV5-4
CDR3nt: TGTGCCAGCAGCGGCTGGACAGGGACAGACTATGGCTACACCTTC
CDR3aa: CASSGWTGTDYGYTF

len: 13
j_gene: TRBJ2-5
d_gene: -
abundance: once
v_gene: TRBV13
CDR3nt: TGTGCCAGCAGCCCCGACCCCCAAGAGACCCAGTACTTC
CDR3aa: CASSPDPQETQYF

len: 15
j_gene: TRBJ1-5
d_gene: TRBD1
abundance: -
v_gene: TRBV15
CDR3nt: TGTGCCACCAGCAGAGATTTTACAGGGGGACAGCCCCAGCATTTT
CDR3aa: CATSRDFTGGQPQHF

len: 16
j_gene: TRBJ2-1
d_gene: TRBD2
abundance: -
v_gene: TRBV25-1
CDR3nt: TGTGCCAGCAGTGTGCTGGGACTAGCCTCCTACAATGAGCAGTTCTTC
CDR3aa: CASSVLGLASYNEQFF

len: 12
j_gene: TRBJ1-1
d_gene: -
abundance: few
v_gene: TRBV29-1
CDR3nt: TGCAGCGGAGGACGGGGAGGGACTGAAGCTTTCTTT
CDR3aa: CSGGRGGTEAFF

len: 15
j_gene: TRBJ2-7
d_gene: -
abundance: -
v_gene: TRBV7-6
CDR3nt: TGTGCCAGCAGCCAAAACCCCGGGGCTCCCTACGAGCAGTACTTC
CDR3aa: CASSQNPGAPYEQYF